The entry below describes one TCR beta chain. The target of this receptor is not known. The sample holds no much larger clone one base away, and base qualities are not on file. Whole blood was collected in K2EDTA tubes by collaborating institutions according to the institutions' own protocols. For TCRbeta analysis, collaborators shipped samples in one of three forms: frozen whole blood, isolated PBMCs, or DNA extracted from either of those sample types. This specimen belongs to a study of blood T cell repertoires in COVID-19 (dated by TCRdb to between 2020 and 2021). About the full investigation: The collaborator samples originated in the United States, Italy and Spain and spanned the acute and convalescent phases of COVID-19. The prospective study material was composed of cDNA or gDNA derived from T cells, B-cell-depleted T cells, or PBMCs. The dataset comprised deeply sampled blood TCRbeta repertoires from subjects exposed to, actively infected with, or recovered from COVID-19. The repertoires were released in a freely available public database meant as a resource for research on the immune response to SARS-CoV-2. The samples were drawn from the first 160 participants of the ongoing ImmuneRACE study and from 1,254 subjects provided by 6 global collaborators. The sample metadata nearly always contained a de-identified subject ID, COVID-19 status, age in years and sex. HLA class I and class II types, where available, came from metadata supplied by the sample provider rather than from assay-based typing. On the study overall, not on this receptor specifically: How much clinical and demographic metadata was included differed by source and by participant, and the metadata was provided uncurated.

The immunoSEQ Assay, a bias-controlled multiplex PCR, was used to amplify TCRbeta CDR3 regions from genomic DNA. Processing in the source paper ran as follows. The number of nucleated cells in each sample was estimated from the amplification of reference gene primers within the assay. Sequence reads were collapsed and filtered to measure the absolute abundance of every unique TCRbeta CDR3 rearrangement. Productive Simpson clonality was computed per sample as the square root of Simpson's diversity index over productive rearrangements. TCRdb holds this immuneACCESS table with in-frame rearrangements only. Some clones are missing; in checked studies, unresolved V genes explain under half, and the rest has no known cause. V, J and clone size derive from that table, while D and trimming were established from the DNA sequence. In this sample the table shows approximately 85,000 clones, 70% to 90% of which occur a single time. Roughly 30% of the sample belongs to the ten largest clones.

Deletion took 5 bases off V and 8 bases off J, with a span of 24 bases between the germline ends. From a lookup of the germline V gene, CDR1 and CDR2 are KGHSH and LQKENI. From cysteine to phenylalanine, the CDR3 is 16 amino acids long. The read is trimmed to its CDR3 DNA, 48 bases read in frame from base 1. The V and J genes are TRBV18 and TRBJ1-2; possibly the D gene is TRBD1, per 5 matching bases. Source material: peripheral blood. This sequence originates from a man over 45 with active or convalescent COVID-19. The DNA reads TGTGCCAGCTCATCAACGGCAGGGATGGACCCATTAGGCTACACCTTC. Its amino acids are CASSSTAGMDPLGYTF.